The present TCR beta chain was sequenced within a study of T cells in Graves' hyperthyroidism and ophthalmopathy. CDR3 size: 15 residues. Trimming removed 6 bases from V and 5 bases from J; junction bases left unmatched: 8. Germline lookup yields CDR1 SNHLY and CDR2 FYNNEI. This clonotype was observed at least ten times. Amplification of TCR beta CDR3 regions was performed using RNA transcripts as template. TCR CDR3 underwent first-round RT-PCR with the HTBI primer set. TCRdb passed the multiplex PCR reads through MiXCR, listing each CDR3 protein once. The data hold around 350,000 distinct CDR3 sequences, with about 12% observed a single time. Hyperthyroidism patients were newly diagnosed, had disease duration under 2 months, and were aged 18 to 65 years.

The clonotype comes from a woman between 18 and 30 years old with Graves' hyperthyroidism. The sequenced sample was blood. The rearrangement uses TRBV2 and TRBJ1-1, with 11 nucleotides matching TRBD1. CDR3 in DNA: TGTGCCAGCAGCCTCCGGGACAGGGGGTTTACTGAAGCTTTCTTT. Translated, it gives CASSLRDRGFTEAFF. The whole variable domain, filled in from reference TRBV2 and TRBJ1-1, reads EPEVTQTPSHQVTQMGQEVILRCVPISNHLYFYWYRQILGQKVEFLVSFYNNEISEKSEIFDDQFSVERPDGSNFTLKIRSTKLEDSAMYFCASSLRDRGFTEAFFGQGTRLTVV.